These 19 T cell receptor beta chains came from one sample sequenced in a study of beta chain features in type 1 diabetes. The authors reverse transcribed all of the isolated RNA, so sequencing captured expressed TCRB transcripts. Some clones are missing from TCRdb's copy, which holds only in-frame ones; the method was immunoSEQ multiplex PCR. The table includes 850,000 to 900,000 clones, roughly 15% detected once. Sequenced input: naive CD4+ T cells from blood. These TCRs come from a young woman in good health.

J is TRBJ2-1 and V is TRBV5-4, with D perhaps TRBD2 (6 bases). The CDR3 totals 16 residues. The germline V and J ends were trimmed by 4 bases and 4 bases, with 18 bases remaining between them. In germline, CDR1 is SGHNT, CDR2 YYREEE (reference sequence). The CDR3 is CASSAQAGTQYNEQFF. The CDR3 nucleotides are TGTGCCAGCAGCGCCCAAGCGGGCACTCAATACAATGAGCAGTTCTTC.

The V and J genes are TRBV27 and TRBJ1-4; 8 positions agree with TRBD1. The length of the CDR3 is 15 residues. The V segment lost 8 bases and the J segment 2 bases; nucleotides outside the gene matches: 7. Germline lookup yields CDR1 MNHEY and CDR2 SMNVEV (reference sequence). CDR3: CASEYRGTTNEKLFF. The DNA for the CDR3 is TGTGCCAGCGAGTACAGGGGGACGACTAATGAAAAACTGTTTTTT.

The rearrangement links TRBV28 to TRBJ1-5; no clear D gene. Per the germline V gene, CDR1 is MDHEN and CDR2 is SYDVKM. The length of the CDR3 is 14 residues. V lost 7 bases, J lost 5 bases, and 15 bases lay in between. This CDR3 is CASNSPGGHQPQHF. Here the CDR3 DNA reads TGTGCCAGCAATTCACCGGGAGGGCATCAGCCCCAGCATTTT.

This clone has just a few counts. The chain is built from TRBV14 and TRBJ1-2, with D unresolved. V lost 1 base, J lost 4 bases, and 7 bases lay in between. Germline CDR1 SGHDN, CDR2 FVKESK. The CDR3 consists of 13 residues. The CDR3 spells CASSQVASYGYTF. The DNA for the CDR3 is TGTGCCAGCAGCCAAGTTGCCAGCTATGGCTACACCTTC.

This clone occurred a few times. This chain links TRBV7-6 with TRBJ1-1; D gene uncertain. CDR1 is SGHVS and CDR2 is FNYEAQ in the germline V gene. The CDR3 sequence is 13 residues long. Trimming cost V 2 bases and J 1 base, with 5 bases left between them. The CDR3 coding sequence is TGTGCCAGCAGCTTATCGGAGAACACTGAAGCTTTCTTT. This translates into CASSLSENTEAFF. The whole variable domain, remainder taken from reference TRBV7-6 and TRBJ1-1, is GAGVSQSPRYKVTKRGQDVALRCDPISGHVSLYWYRQALGQGPEFLTYFNYEAQQDKSGLPNDRFSAERPEGSISTLTIQRTEQRDSAMYRCASSLSENTEAFFGQGTRLTVV.

This sequence joins TRBV9 and TRBJ2-3, with D possibly TRBD2 on 6 matching bases. Trimming removed 0 bases from V and 2 bases from J, with 13 bases in between. The CDR3 is 16 residues long. Germline CDR1 and CDR2: SGDLS and YYNGEE. CDR3 loop: CASSVGASAPTDTQYF. The DNA for the CDR3 is TGTGCCAGCAGCGTAGGCGCTAGCGCACCCACAGATACGCAGTATTTT.

This chain connects TRBV19 to TRBJ2-5; no clear D. CDR3 size: 14 residues. Per germline, CDR1 LNHDA and CDR2 SQIVND (reference sequence). The V end lost 3 bases, the J end lost 5 bases, and 13 bases lay between the germline ends. The CDR3 region has the DNA TGTGCCAGTAGTATGACCCTACTCCCGGAGACCCAGTACTTC. Protein sequence: CASSMTLLPETQYF.

The V and J genes are TRBV5-4 and TRBJ1-2, with TRBD1 as a possible D gene (6 bases). V dropped 0 bases and J dropped 4 bases, with 13 bases sitting between them. This CDR3 has 15 residues. Per the germline V gene, CDR1 is SGHNT and CDR2 is YYREEE (reference sequence). CDR3 protein: CASSLEQGGLYGYTF. The CDR3 DNA reads TGTGCCAGCAGCTTGGAACAGGGTGGTCTCTATGGCTACACCTTC. Full variable domain (rest looked up from reference TRBV5-4 and TRBJ1-2): ETGVTQSPTHLIKTRGQQVTLRCSSQSGHNTVSWYQQALGQGPQFIFQYYREEENGRGNFPPRFSGLQFPNYSSELNVNALELDDSALYLCASSLEQGGLYGYTFGSGTRLTVV.

This clone was observed a few times. The J gene is TRBJ2-1, the V gene TRBV11-1; D is possibly TRBD2 (5 bases). This CDR3 is built from 12 residues. Trimming pared 5 bases from V and 3 bases from J, leaving 5 bases between. Germline V gives CDR1 SGHAT, CDR2 FQDESV (reference sequence). The CDR3 protein is CASSRDYNEQFF. As DNA, the CDR3 is TGTGCCAGCAGCCGGGACTACAATGAGCAGTTCTTC.

A few counts support this clone. The chain links TRBV5-4 to TRBJ2-7; TRBD2 matches 8 bases. Germline loops: CDR1 SGHNT, CDR2 YYREEE (reference sequence). Trimming took 4 bases from V and 2 from J; bases not matched to a gene: 5. The CDR3 covers 14 residues. In DNA form, the CDR3 reads TGTGCCAGCAGCGCGCGGGAGGCCCCCTACGAGCAGTACTTC. Translating it yields CASSAREAPYEQYF.

This clone was detected only a few times. The CDR3 sequence: CASSSKVEVDHYNEQFF. The CDR3 region has the DNA TGTGCCAGCAGCTCAAAGGTCGAGGTGGACCACTACAATGAGCAGTTCTTC. The rearrangement links TRBV5-4 to TRBJ2-1; D uncertain. The germline CDR1 and CDR2 sequences are SGHNT and YYREEE (reference sequence). Trimming pared 3 bases from V and 3 bases from J, leaving 19 bases between. The CDR3 is made up of 17 amino acids.

This clone was found a few times. The chain links TRBV6-6 to TRBJ2-1; 9 nucleotides align to TRBD1. The CDR3 length is 14 residues. CDR1 is MNHNY and CDR2 is SVGAGI in the germline V gene (reference sequence). The trim removed 6 bases at V and 6 bases at J, leaving 6 bases unmatched. CDR3 sequence: CASSRQGGGNEQFF. CDR3 nucleotide sequence: TGTGCCAGCAGCCGACAGGGGGGGGGCAATGAGCAGTTCTTC.

This clone has more than one count but fewer than ten. J is TRBJ2-1 and V is TRBV11-2; TRBD1 is a possible D gene (6 bases). Trimming left V 3 bases short and J 3 bases short, with 15 bases between. Germline CDR1 reads SGHAT; CDR2 reads FQNNGV. This CDR3 has 16 amino acids. CDR3 amino acids: CASSFPVRGYYNEQFF. The CDR3 DNA reads TGTGCCAGCAGCTTCCCAGTCAGGGGATACTACAATGAGCAGTTCTTC.

About this clone itself: Within the sample, other DNA sequences also encode this same CDR3. The chain carries TRBV18 and TRBJ2-7; TRBD2 matches at 9 bases. The CDR3 has 14 amino acids. V was clipped by 3 bases and J by 4 bases; unmatched bases: 4. The germline CDR1 and CDR2 sequences are KGHSH and LQKENI. CDR3 sequence (DNA): TGTGCCAGCTCACCGGGACTAGCAGAATACGAGCAGTACTTC. Amino acid sequence: CASSPGLAEYEQYF.

This clone was seen a handful of times. In the same sample, other DNA sequences code for this CDR3. The chain couples TRBV7-3 to TRBJ1-5; D might be TRBD1 (5 bases). The CDR3 extends over 13 amino acids. CDR1 is SGHTA, CDR2 FQGTGA, per germline. V dropped 2 bases and J dropped 7 bases, with 9 bases sitting between them. For the CDR3, the DNA is TGTGCCAGCAGCTTATCCAGGGACCAGCCCCAGCATTTT. It specifies CASSLSRDQPQHF.

In DNA, the CDR3 is TGTGCCAGCAGTTACGACAGGGTAACTGAAGCTTTCTTT. This translates into CASSYDRVTEAFF. The V gene is TRBV6-5, the J gene TRBJ1-1, with 7 bases identical to TRBD1. This CDR3 is built from 13 residues. The ends lost 2 bases at V and 5 bases at J; junction bases unmatched: 2. The germline V gene encodes CDR1 MNHEY and CDR2 SVGAGI.

This clone came up a few times. The chain is built from TRBV7-9 and TRBJ2-2, with D possibly TRBD2 on 6 matching bases. The germline CDR1 and CDR2 sequences are SEHNR and FQNEAQ (reference sequence). With 2 bases removed from V and 4 bases from J, the gap between germline ends came to 11 bases. The CDR3 sequence is 15 residues long. The chain's CDR3 is CASSLPGSVTGELFF. The CDR3 nucleotides are TGTGCCAGCAGCTTACCCGGGAGTGTCACCGGGGAGCTGTTTTTT.

This clone was counted a few times. This chain links TRBV18 with TRBJ1-1; TRBD1 agrees at 8 bases. After removal of 5 bases from V and 3 bases from J, the junction contained 17 bases not matched to a gene. Germline V gene sequence: CDR1 KGHSH, CDR2 LQKENI. The CDR3 contains 18 residues. This chain's CDR3 is CASSARVWQGAGYTEAFF. CDR3 coding DNA: TGTGCCAGCTCAGCTCGGGTCTGGCAGGGGGCTGGGTACACTGAAGCTTTCTTT.

This sequence joins TRBV7-3 and TRBJ2-1; 8 nucleotides match TRBD2. The CDR3 totals 13 residues. The V segment lost 4 bases and the J segment 8 bases; nucleotides outside the gene matches: 4. Germline V CDR1 and CDR2: SGHTA, FQGTGA. The CDR3 is CASSSGLGYEQFF. The CDR3, as DNA: TGTGCCAGCAGCTCGGGACTAGGCTATGAGCAGTTCTTC.